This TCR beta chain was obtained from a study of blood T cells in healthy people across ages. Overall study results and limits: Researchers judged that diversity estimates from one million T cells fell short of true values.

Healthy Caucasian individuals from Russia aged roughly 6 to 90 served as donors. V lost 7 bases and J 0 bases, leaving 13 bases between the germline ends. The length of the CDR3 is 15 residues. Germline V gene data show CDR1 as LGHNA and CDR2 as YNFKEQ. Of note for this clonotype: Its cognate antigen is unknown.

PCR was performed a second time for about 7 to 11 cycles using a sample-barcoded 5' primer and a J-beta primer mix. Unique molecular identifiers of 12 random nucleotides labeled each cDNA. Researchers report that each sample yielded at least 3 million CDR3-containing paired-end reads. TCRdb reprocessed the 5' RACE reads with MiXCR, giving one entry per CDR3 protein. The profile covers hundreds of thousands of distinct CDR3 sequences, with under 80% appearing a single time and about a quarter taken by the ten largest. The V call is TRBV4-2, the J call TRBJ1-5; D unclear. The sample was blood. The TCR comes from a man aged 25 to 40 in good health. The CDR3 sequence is CASTPEHNSNQPQHF. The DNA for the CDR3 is TGTGCCAGCACCCCGGAGCACAATAGCAATCAGCCCCAGCATTTT.